This T cell receptor beta chain was sequenced during a study of blood T cell repertoires in COVID-19. Study-level information: The analysed material was cDNA or gDNA that came from T cells, B-cell-depleted T cells, or PBMCs.

In germline, CDR1 is SGHRS, CDR2 YFSETQ. The J segment lost 5 bases and the V segment lost 4 bases, leaving 6 bases of the junction unmatched. This CDR3 contains 14 residues. Libraries were prepared by immunoSEQ multiplex PCR; TCRdb keeps only in-frame clonotypes and omits some of them. The profile covers approximately 180,000 clones, with over 75% appearing a single time and roughly 3% taken by the ten largest. The TCR comes from a man aged 55 to 70 with acute or convalescent COVID-19. The chain carries TRBV5-1 and TRBJ2-1, with TRBD1 matching over 7 bases. Source material: peripheral blood. CDR3 DNA: TGCGCCAGCAGCGTATACAGGGGCAACAATGAGCAGTTCTTC. Translation gives CASSVYRGNNEQFF.